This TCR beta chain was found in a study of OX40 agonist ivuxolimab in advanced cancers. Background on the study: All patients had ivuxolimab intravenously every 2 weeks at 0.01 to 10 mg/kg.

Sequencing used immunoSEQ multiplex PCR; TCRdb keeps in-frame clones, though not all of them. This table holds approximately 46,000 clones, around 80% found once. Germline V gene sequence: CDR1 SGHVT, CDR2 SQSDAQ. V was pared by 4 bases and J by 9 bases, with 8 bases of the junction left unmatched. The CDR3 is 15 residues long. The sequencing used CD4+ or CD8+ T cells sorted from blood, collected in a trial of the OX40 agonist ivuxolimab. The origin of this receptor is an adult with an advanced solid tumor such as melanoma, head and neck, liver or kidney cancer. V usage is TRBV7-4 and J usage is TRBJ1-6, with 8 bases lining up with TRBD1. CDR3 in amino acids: CASSSRTGFSSPLHF. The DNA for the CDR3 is TGTGCCAGCAGCTCTAGGACAGGGTTTAGTTCACCCCTCCACTTT.